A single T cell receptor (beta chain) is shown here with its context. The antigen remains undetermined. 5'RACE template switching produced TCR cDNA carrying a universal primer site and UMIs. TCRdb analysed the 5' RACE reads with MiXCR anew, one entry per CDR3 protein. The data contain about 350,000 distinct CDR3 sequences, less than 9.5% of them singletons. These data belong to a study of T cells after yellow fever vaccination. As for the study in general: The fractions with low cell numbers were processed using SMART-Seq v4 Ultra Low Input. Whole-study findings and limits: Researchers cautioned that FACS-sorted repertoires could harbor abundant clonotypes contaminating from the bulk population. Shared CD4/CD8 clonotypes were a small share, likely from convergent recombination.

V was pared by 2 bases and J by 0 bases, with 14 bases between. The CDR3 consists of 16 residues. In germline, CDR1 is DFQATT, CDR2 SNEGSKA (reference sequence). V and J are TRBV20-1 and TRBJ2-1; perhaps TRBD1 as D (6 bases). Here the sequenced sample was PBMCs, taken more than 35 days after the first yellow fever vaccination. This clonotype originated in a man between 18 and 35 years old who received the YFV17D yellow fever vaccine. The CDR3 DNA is TGCAGTGCTAGAATTGCAGGGGCTAGCTCCTACAATGAGCAGTTCTTC. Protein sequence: CSARIAGASSYNEQFF.